The clone carrying this T cell receptor (beta chain) was counted between two and nine times. The antigen remains undetermined. These data come from a study of response to subunit inactivated influenza vaccine. In TCRdb, the RT-PCR reads were re-called with MiXCR into one record per CDR3 protein. This sample has some 300,000 distinct CDR3 sequences, with roughly 20% found just once. Study-level findings and limits: Only a handful of new T cells, the authors suggested, are recruited with each seasonal influenza vaccination.

The material sequenced was PBMCs from blood, taken approximately 22 months after vaccination. This clonotype was obtained from a man between 45 and 75 years old who received an inactivated influenza vaccine.

This CDR3 is CASRRGEKLFF. CDR3 sequence (DNA): TGTGCCAGTAGACGAGGTGAAAAACTGTTTTTT. The gene calls are TRBV19 and TRBJ1-4; no clear D. Germline assignment: CDR1 LNHDA and CDR2 SQIVND (reference sequence). The V end lost 6 bases, the J end lost 7 bases, and 6 bases lay between the germline ends. The CDR3 has 11 residues.